The rows below give T cell receptor beta chains drawn from one sample of a study of T cell responses to AZD1222 COVID-19 vaccine. Libraries were prepared by immunoSEQ multiplex PCR; TCRdb keeps only in-frame clonotypes and omits some of them. This sample has roughly 100,000 clones, with roughly nine tenths found just once. The material sequenced was peripheral blood, taken on day 0 of AZD1222 vaccination. Receptor source: an adult in good health. Each CDR3 is given without its conserved first and last residue. Only part of the rows carry a size: once, few, many, or a class if the clone is expanded.

clone size	V gene	J gene	CDR3 protein
-	TRBV30	TRBJ1-3	AAPFSGNTIY
few	TRBV3-1/TRBV3-2	TRBJ1-5	ASSPTTGIRSNQPQH
-	TRBV29-1	TRBJ1-2	SVEEGSYGYT
-	TRBV6-5	TRBJ2-7	ASWGGDTSYEQY
-	TRBV9	TRBJ2-5	ASSVAGSRETQY
-	TRBV28	TRBJ2-3	ASSPGQDPDTQY
-	TRBV7-8	TRBJ1-2	ASSYDREGYT
-	TRBV5-1	TRBJ1-3	ASSLGDGSGNTIY
-	TRBV28	TRBJ2-1	ASSLTGQGTYNEQF
-	TRBV7-2	TRBJ1-1	ASSLDRLNTEAF
few	TRBV4-1	TRBJ1-3	ASSQGISGNTIY
-	TRBV7-9	TRBJ2-4	ASSLVYPGGLAKNIQY
-	TRBV6-5	TRBJ1-1	ASSFRGATEAF
-	TRBV7-9	TRBJ2-3	ASSLNPTAGDTQY
-	TRBV2	TRBJ2-1	ASLRTSGRNEQF
-	TRBV30	TRBJ1-6	AGVQGIGSPLH
once	TRBV2	TRBJ1-2	ASSNPPGVSGYT
-	TRBV5-1	TRBJ2-7	ASSRFGGSSYEQY
-	TRBV16	TRBJ1-2	ASSPVDRLGDGGYT
large	TRBV27	TRBJ1-2	ASSLGGVGYT
-	TRBV5-1	TRBJ1-6	ASSLWQPGKGSSPLH
-	TRBV15	TRBJ1-4	ATSGRQPTNEKLF
-	TRBV6-5	TRBJ1-2	ASNNDRARGYT
-	TRBV4-1	TRBJ1-5	ASSQELADLNQPQH
few	TRBV9	TRBJ2-1	ASSVPRSGTNNEQF
-	TRBV5-1	TRBJ1-1	ASSFLGQKNTEAF
-	TRBV7-8	TRBJ2-1	ASSPRTSGRLRDEQF
-	TRBV7-8	TRBJ1-1	ASSPSTGRLSEAF
-	TRBV6-4	TRBJ2-1	ASSDSARASYNEQF
-	TRBV7-9	TRBJ2-3	ASSPPPGLAERTDTQY
once	TRBV6-6	TRBJ1-3	ASRKGDSGNTIY
-	TRBV7-9	TRBJ1-2	ASSLGSGNGGYT
-	TRBV5-1	TRBJ2-5	ASNGLASETQY
-	TRBV11-2	TRBJ1-3	ASSTGFFSGNTIY
-	TRBV11-2	TRBJ2-3	ASSARTDTQY
-	TRBV7-6	TRBJ1-1	ASSFGQGLNTEAF
-	TRBV7-9	TRBJ2-2	ASSLGDRGTTGELF
-	TRBV5-4	TRBJ1-1	ASSLAGTVTNTEAF
once	TRBV5-8	TRBJ1-1	ASSLVMVVEAF